This TCR beta chain was identified in a study of cytomegalovirus exposure and HLA in healthy donors (dated by TCRdb to 2016 to 2017). Concerning the study at large: In an earlier analysis of 587 of the donors, roughly 300 Gb of sequence data and about 110 million unique TCR beta sequences from roughly 200 million T cells were reported. Typing coverage varied by locus: about 620-640 donors for A, B, C, DRB1 and DQB1; more than 500 for DQA1; 600 to 610 for DPA1; 450 to 480 for DPB1. About 280 gigabases of sequencing data and 80 million or so unique TCR sequences were included in an early release covering roughly 600 HLA-typed donors. Both class I and class II loci were covered by HLA typing, at four-digit resolution. The study profiled the T cell repertoires of around 700 subjects by immunosequencing and related them to cytomegalovirus serostatus. All discovery cohort repertoires had been generated using a single sequencing platform. On average, over 200,000 unique TCR beta nucleotide sequences were sequenced per donor among 398 genotyped donors of the cohort, with roughly 18% of those sequences being non-productive. Rather than using new phenotypic data, the later analysis identified candidate immune exposures from TCR beta sequences and from how often those sequences occurred across donors. Because of strong linkage in the cohort, four to six DR-DQ haplotypes were treated as single units for association and clustering. In a later genetic analysis, genome-wide SNP genotypes for 398 of the 666 donors were used, and that subset was treated as a discovery cohort. In addition to the first cohort of 666 subjects, a separate validation cohort of over 90 different subjects was used. Among the roughly 370 genotyped donors, around 79% belonged to the genetic ancestry cluster associated with self-reported Caucasian donors. In an earlier analysis of roughly 580 of the donors, high-throughput TCR beta sequencing was used to judge whether each TCR beta V gene segment behaved as functional or pseudogenic. A later analysis re-analyzed previously published TCR beta repertoires from roughly 630 donors and added high-resolution HLA genotyping to study TCR occurrence patterns. Alongside the repertoire data, information on donor age, sex, ethnicity and CMV serostatus was compiled. The study aimed to test whether cataloging public T cell receptors could reveal signatures of past pathogen exposure. The study combined high-throughput TCR immunosequencing, statistical association of individual TCRs with disease status, and machine learning to predict cytomegalovirus infection status.

Taken from the germline V gene (reference sequence), the CDR1 and CDR2 loops are SEHNR and FQNEAQ. Spanning cysteine to phenylalanine, the CDR3 consists of 18 amino acids. Solely the CDR3 DNA is kept, with 54 bases framed from the first base. The trim is 7 bases for V and 6 bases for J, with a gap of 28 bases between the germline ends. Receptor libraries were prepared by the immunoSEQ multiplex PCR assay. The multiplex PCR relied on a mix of 60 forward primers for TCR Vbeta segments and 13 reverse primers for TCR Jbeta segments. Amplification of the CDR3 region of rearranged TCR beta genes was performed with a multiplex PCR assay on genomic DNA. The Illumina HiSeq System was used to sequence the amplified TCR beta libraries as 87-base-pair reads. Per the original workflow: In a later analysis, tens of millions of unique TCR beta chains were counted across the 500 to 850 repertoires, and approximately 11 million of these chains were shared by at least two donors. A nearest-neighbor algorithm error-corrected the raw reads and collapsed the reads into unique sequences, merging closely related sequences to remove PCR and sequencing errors. To assign V, D and J gene segments, CDR3 sequences were aligned to IMGT reference sequences. Each retained sequence needed at least a six-nucleotide match to both a V gene segment and a J gene segment. A rearrangement was called productive if the CDR3 had no stop codons and remained in frame with V and J, and every other rearrangement was called non-productive. CDR3 was defined by IMGT convention, running from the second conserved V-encoded cysteine to the conserved J-encoded phenylalanine. The earlier analysis of 500 to 650 of the donors excluded any sequence lacking an unambiguous match to a single V gene segment. An earlier analysis of over 450 of the donors classified V segments as functional when productive rearrangements were above 56.7% and as segregating when the standard deviation between donors was above 5%. To diagnose cytomegalovirus status from the catalog of TCR beta chain sequences, a statistical classification framework was built. V and J gene assignment, in a later analysis, came from comparing TCR nucleotide sequences with IMGT/GENE-DB human TR gene sequences. The TCRdist pipeline was used in a later analysis to assign CDR3 sequences and most-parsimonious VDJ recombination scenarios. A later analysis defined each TCR beta chain by its CDR3 amino acid sequence plus V-gene family, and excluded reads lacking a unique V-gene family. As a way to deal with suspected cross-contamination and a sequencing artifact, a later analysis dropped hundreds of nucleotide sequences that were highly shared and had low generation probability. A later analysis calculated a clonal expansion index for each public chain from normalized within-repertoire ranks of inferred template counts. A later analysis computed generation probabilities with a VDJ recombination model fitted to out-of-frame rearrangements, and checked the results against IGoR. In a later analysis, TCR-TCR, TCR-HLA and TCR-CMV co-occurrence was scored with hypergeometric tests, and a repertoire-size bias correction was applied to TCR pairs. False discovery rates were estimated in a later analysis by permuting HLA or CMV assignments 20 times. In a later analysis, co-occurring TCRs were grouped using DBSCAN, with TCRdist sequence similarity added in when clustering inside HLA-allele-positive subsets. Co-occurrence clustering excluded repertoires with fewer than 30,000 or more than 120,000 public chains, plus five with anomalous nucleotide sharing. Sourced from immuneACCESS, this table was stored by TCRdb with only in-frame sequences that have V and J called. A share of the clones is absent; for the studies checked, an unresolved V gene accounts for under half, and the remainder has no known explanation. For V, J and clone size, that table is used; D and trimming come from the DNA. A total of 150,000 to 200,000 clones appear in this sample, approximately 84% of them only once. The ten most abundant clones make up over 2% of the sample.

Results and caveats for the whole study, not just this receptor: The 87-base-pair reads could not distinguish some IMGT-functional V segments, including TRBV6-2 and TRBV6-3, so those segments were excluded. According to a later analysis, parvovirus B19, influenza, CMV and Epstein-Barr virus appeared linked to several top co-occurrence clusters. In a later analysis, HLA-associated TCR beta chains showed more clonal expansion and lower generation probabilities than non-associated chains that were equally common. In a later analysis, TCR association rates were found to vary across HLA loci, with the most associated TCRs seen for DRB1 alleles and the fewest for HLA-C alleles. While some public TCRs were present in many individuals, most TCR sequences turned up only very rarely across donors. A few of the identified cytomegalovirus-associated TCR beta chains were confirmed in vitro to be specific for cytomegalovirus antigens. According to the authors, the approach could potentially be generalized to other disease states and immunological phenotypes. When HLA alleles, especially DR and DQ, strongly co-occurred, TCR associations were difficult to assign to individual alleles. The study listed 170 or so TCR beta chains as associated with cytomegalovirus. In a later genetic analysis, a missense DCLRE1C variant was associated with V-gene and J-gene trimming of TCR beta chains, and the association was replicated in an independent cohort. According to a later analysis, most CMV-associated TCR beta chains appeared to be HLA-restricted, and the HLA associations seemed to be driven largely by CMV exposure. Because counts were too low, seventeen rarely observed V segments, including chromosome 9 orphons, were excluded from the earlier analysis of 587 of the donors. Broadly in line with IMGT annotations, most TCR beta V segments showed up in productive rearrangements about 87% or about 30% of the time in an earlier analysis of some 590 of the donors. A further reported finding was that TCR beta sequences accurately predicted the HLA-A and HLA-B alleles for most subjects in the first cohort. Because HLA typing was unavailable for some donors at each locus, only the typed subset was used in association tests. Specific HLA alleles were associated with 15,000 to 20,000 TCR beta sequences at a false discovery rate of 0.05 in a later analysis. The sequencing pipeline was judged likely to have produced a cluster of highly shared sequence variants as a technical artifact. The cohort was sequenced for TCR beta chains only, and without alpha or paired-chain data the features that could be detected were limited. Cytomegalovirus status was reported to be diagnosed by the classifier with high specificity and sensitivity in both the original and validation cohorts. Presence/absence analyses assumed roughly uniform sequencing depth across donors, an assumption that may not hold. Linkage disequilibrium might explain the correlated functional status among segregating V segments, but an unknown experimental factor could not be excluded. According to a later genetic analysis, donors in an Asian-associated ancestry cluster had fewer N-insertions in productive TCRs than the approximately 690-donor mean. The only immune exposure information available for the cohort was CMV serostatus.

The cohort consisted of 650 to 700 healthy bone marrow donors. At the time of sampling, all cohort members were nominally healthy, though unrecorded immune exposures were likely present. The donor tested CMV seropositive, placing the donor among the 290 or so seropositive members of the cohort. A peripheral blood sample was collected from each donor, and TCR beta sequencing was performed on peripheral blood mononuclear cells. The Qiagen DNeasy Blood Extraction Kit was used to extract genomic DNA from the blood cell samples. A single count supports this clone. Its antigen specificity is not known. Base qualities are missing; no much larger clone stands one base away.

Sequencing was performed on PBMCs. The clonotype was recovered from a woman aged 50 to 60 in good health and CMV-seropositive. This sequence uses TRBV7-9 and TRBJ2-1; TRBD1 is perhaps the D gene, given 5 matching bases. The sequence in DNA is TGTGCCAGCAAAGGGGAAGGGTTCGGCGGTGTCCTATTCAATGAGCAGTTCTTC. This sequence encodes CASKGEGFGGVLFNEQFF.